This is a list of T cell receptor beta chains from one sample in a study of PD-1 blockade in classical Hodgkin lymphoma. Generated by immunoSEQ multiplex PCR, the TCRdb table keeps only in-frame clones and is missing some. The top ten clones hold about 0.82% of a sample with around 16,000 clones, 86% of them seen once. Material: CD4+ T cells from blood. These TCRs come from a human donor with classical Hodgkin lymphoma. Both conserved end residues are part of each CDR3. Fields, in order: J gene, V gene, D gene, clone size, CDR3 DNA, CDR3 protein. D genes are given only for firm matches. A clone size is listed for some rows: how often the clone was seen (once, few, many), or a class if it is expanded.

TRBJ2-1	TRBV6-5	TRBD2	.	TGTGCCAGCACCCCAAGGTGGGGAGGGAACTATGAGCAGTTCTTC	CASTPRWGGNYEQFF
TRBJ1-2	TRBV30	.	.	TGTGCCTGGAGTGAGCTCTTCGGGGGCGAAGATGGCTACACCTTC	CAWSELFGGEDGYTF
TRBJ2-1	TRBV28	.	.	TGTGCCAGCAGTCCCTCGGGGCCTTTGAGGTACAATGAGCAGTTCTTC	CASSPSGPLRYNEQFF
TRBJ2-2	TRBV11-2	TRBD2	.	TGTGCCAGCAGCCACAGGGGTCTAGCGGGAGACACCGGGGAGCTGTTTTTT	CASSHRGLAGDTGELFF
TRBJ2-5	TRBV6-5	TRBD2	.	TGTGCCAGCAGTCTTAGCGGGAATAGCCGAGAGACCCAGTACTTC	CASSLSGNSRETQYF
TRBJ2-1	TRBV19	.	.	TGTGCCAGTGCTACCGGGACTCTAAATGAGCAGTTCTTC	CASATGTLNEQFF
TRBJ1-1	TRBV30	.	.	TGTGCCTGGAGTATTTCCCCAAGCAGAGCTTTCTTT	CAWSISPSRAFF
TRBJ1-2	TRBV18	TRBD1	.	TGTGCCAGCTCACTAGACAGGGGATCGGGCTACACCTTC	CASSLDRGSGYTF
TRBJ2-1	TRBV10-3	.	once	TGTGCCACCAGCAAGGGCCGAACAAGATACAATGAGCAGTTCTTC	CATSKGRTRYNEQFF
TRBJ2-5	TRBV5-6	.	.	TGTGCCAGCAGCTTGGCACGATGGGGCGGGGAGACCCAGTACTTC	CASSLARWGGETQYF
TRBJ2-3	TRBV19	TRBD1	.	TGTGCCAGTAGTTTTACGGACAGGATCACAGATACGCAGTATTTT	CASSFTDRITDTQYF
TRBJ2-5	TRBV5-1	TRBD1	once	TGCGCCAGCAGCTCGGACAGGGTCGAGACCCAGTACTTC	CASSSDRVETQYF
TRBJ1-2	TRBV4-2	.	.	TGTGCCAGCAGCCAAGTCTCCGGGGGGTATAACTATGGCTACACCTTC	CASSQVSGGYNYGYTF
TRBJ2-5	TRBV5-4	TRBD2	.	TGTGCCAGCAGCTTGTCGGTGGCGGGGACTAGCGGGAGGAAGACCCAGTACTTC	CASSLSVAGTSGRKTQYF
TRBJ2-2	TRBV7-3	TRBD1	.	TGTGCCAGCAGCCGGGGACAGGGAGCGGACACCGGGGAGCTGTTTTTT	CASSRGQGADTGELFF
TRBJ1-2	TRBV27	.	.	TGTGCCAGCAGTCCCGGACAGCTCTATGGCTACACCTTC	CASSPGQLYGYTF
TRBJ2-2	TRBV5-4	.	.	TGTGCCAGCAGCTCGCGACAGGGACTAGTCCCCGGGGAGCTGTTTTTT	CASSSRQGLVPGELFF
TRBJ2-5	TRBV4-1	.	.	TGCGCCAGCAGCCAGGGTCACGCTAAACAAGAGACCCAGTACTTC	CASSQGHAKQETQYF
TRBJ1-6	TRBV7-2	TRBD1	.	TGTGCCAGCAGCAGTGGACAGGGTGAGAGTTCACCCCTCCACTTT	CASSSGQGESSPLHF
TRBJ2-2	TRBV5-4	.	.	TGTGCCAGCAGCTCTCTAGGGATACGGGAGCTGTTTTTT	CASSSLGIRELFF
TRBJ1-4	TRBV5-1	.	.	TGCGCCAGCAGTTTGATGGGAGCCAATAATGAAAAACTGTTTTTT	CASSLMGANNEKLFF
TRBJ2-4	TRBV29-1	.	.	TGCAGCGTTGTTCCCGGGTCCTACCAAGCCAAAAACATTCAGTACTTC	CSVVPGSYQAKNIQYF
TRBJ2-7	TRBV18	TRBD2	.	TGTGCCAGCTCACCAGGGCTAGCGGGTATTTACGAGCAGTACTTC	CASSPGLAGIYEQYF
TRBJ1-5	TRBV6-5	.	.	TGTGCCAGCAGCCCCGGGGGAGAGGGTTATCAGCCCCAGCATTTT	CASSPGGEGYQPQHF
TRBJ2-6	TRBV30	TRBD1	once	TGTGCCTGGAACCCGGGACAGGTGAACTCTGGGGCCAACGTCCTGACTTTC	CAWNPGQVNSGANVLTF
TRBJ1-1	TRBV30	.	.	TGTGCCTGGAGTGTACAAAGGCGGGCAGGGGCGAACACTGAAGCTTTCTTT	CAWSVQRRAGANTEAFF
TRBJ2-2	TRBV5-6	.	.	TGTGCCAGCAGCTTGTCCGGGTATACCGGGGAGCTGTTTTTT	CASSLSGYTGELFF
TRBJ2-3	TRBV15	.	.	TGTGCCACCAGCAGAGATGAGGGGTGGGGCACAGATACGCAGTATTTT	CATSRDEGWGTDTQYF
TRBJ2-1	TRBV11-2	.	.	TGTGCCAGCGGCCGGGACTTATACAATGAGCAGTTCTTC	CASGRDLYNEQFF
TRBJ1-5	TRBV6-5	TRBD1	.	TGTGCCAGCAGTCCCGGGACAGGACGCAATCAGCCCCAGCATTTT	CASSPGTGRNQPQHF
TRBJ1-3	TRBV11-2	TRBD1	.	TGTGCCAGCAGCTTAGCCCAGGGACAGCTCTCTGGAAACACCATATATTTT	CASSLAQGQLSGNTIYF
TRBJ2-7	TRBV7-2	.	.	TGTGCCAGCAGCCCCGCCCCGGCCGAGCAGTACTTC	CASSPAPAEQYF
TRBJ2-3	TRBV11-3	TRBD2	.	TGTGCCAGCAGCACCCGGACTAGCGGGAGGGCAGATACGCAGTATTTT	CASSTRTSGRADTQYF
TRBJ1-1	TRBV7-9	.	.	TGTGCCAGCACCGGACATAGTGAAGCTTTCTTT	CASTGHSEAFF
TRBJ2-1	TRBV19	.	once	TGTGCCAGTAACCCAGAAATGAACAATGAGCAGTTCTTC	CASNPEMNNEQFF
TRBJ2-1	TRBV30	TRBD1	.	TGTGCCTGGAGTAACAGGGGGGTCGGGACTCAGCAGTTCTTC	CAWSNRGVGTQQFF
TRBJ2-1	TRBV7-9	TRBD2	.	TGTGCCAGCAGCTCTACAACTAGCGGGTCCTACAATGAGCAGTTCTTC	CASSSTTSGSYNEQFF
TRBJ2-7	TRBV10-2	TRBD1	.	TGCGCCAGCAGTTCCGGGACAGGGAACTACGAGCAGTACTTC	CASSSGTGNYEQYF
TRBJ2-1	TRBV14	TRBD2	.	TGTGCCAGCAGCCCCCTAGCGGGGGTCTACAATGAGCAGTTCTTC	CASSPLAGVYNEQFF
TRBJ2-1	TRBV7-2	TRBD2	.	TGTGCCAGCAGCCTAAGTGTGTCCGGGACTAGCGGGAGAAAAGAGCAGTTCTTC	CASSLSVSGTSGRKEQFF
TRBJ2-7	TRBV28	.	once	TGTGCCAGCAGTTTGGGCGGAAGCTCCTACGAGCAGTACTTC	CASSLGGSSYEQYF
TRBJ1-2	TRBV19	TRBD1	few	TGTGCCAGCGCTAGGGACAGGCTCTATGGCTACACCTTC	CASARDRLYGYTF
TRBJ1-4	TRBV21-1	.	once	TGTGCCAGCAAGGACAGGCACCTTGGAAAACTGTTTTTT	CASKDRHLGKLFF
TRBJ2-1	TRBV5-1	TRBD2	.	TGCGCCAGCAGCTTGGCTCGTACTAGCGGGGCCTACAATGAGCAGTTCTTC	CASSLARTSGAYNEQFF
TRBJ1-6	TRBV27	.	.	TGTGCCAGCAGTTTAACTAACAGCAATAATTCACCCCTCCACTTT	CASSLTNSNNSPLHF
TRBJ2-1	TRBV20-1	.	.	TGCAGTGCCAGCGAGAGAAATGAGCAGTTCTTC	CSASERNEQFF
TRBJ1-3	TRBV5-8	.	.	TGTGCCAGCAGCTTTGCGGGGCAACCTGGAAACACCATATATTTT	CASSFAGQPGNTIYF
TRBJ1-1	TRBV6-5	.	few	TGTGCCAGCAGTTACCTGGCACGAGCCACTGAAGCTTTCTTT	CASSYLARATEAFF
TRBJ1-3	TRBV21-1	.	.	TGTGCCAGCAGCAAAGAGACGCCCCCGGGTGGAAACACCATATATTTT	CASSKETPPGGNTIYF
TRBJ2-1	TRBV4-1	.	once	TGCGCCAGCAGCCAAGACCGCAATGAGCAGTTCTTC	CASSQDRNEQFF
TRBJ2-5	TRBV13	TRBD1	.	TGTGCCAGCAGCTTAACCGGGACAGGGGGCCAAGAGACCCAGTACTTC	CASSLTGTGGQETQYF